This T cell receptor beta chain was sequenced in a study of blood T cell repertoires in COVID-19. On the study more broadly: Samples taken during acute and convalescent COVID-19 were collected in the United States, Italy and Spain. In each case, the material was cDNA or gDNA derived from T cells, B-cell-depleted T cells, or PBMCs.

As handled by the study authors: Amplifying reference gene primers gave estimates of nucleated cell counts. TCRdb's copy holds only in-frame clones and misses some; the assay was immunoSEQ multiplex PCR. The D gene and trimming were derived from the DNA, and the V and J assignments and clone size from that table. The table shows more than 110,000 clones, with almost 90% occurring only once. Looked up from germline, CDR1 is LNHDA and CDR2 is SQIVND (reference sequence). This CDR3 contains 14 residues. Trimming left V 3 bases short and J 0 bases short, with 8 bases between. The sample was peripheral blood. This sequence joins TRBV19 and TRBJ1-1; D is unresolved. This TCR came from a man aged 50 or older with active or convalescent COVID-19. This CDR3 reads CASSIGVMNTEAFF. CDR3 DNA: TGTGCCAGTAGTATTGGAGTAATGAACACTGAAGCTTTCTTT.